These T cell receptor beta chains were read from a single sample in a study of cytomegalovirus exposure and HLA in healthy donors. Repertoires were generated with immunoSEQ multiplex PCR, while TCRdb's copy carries only in-frame clones and drops some. This table holds 90,000 to 120,000 clones, over 75% found once. Input material: PBMCs. The receptors originated from a male donor in good health and CMV-seronegative. Each CDR3 is given with its conserved first and last residue. A D gene is named only where the DNA matches it firmly. Rows give clone size only sometimes, using once, few, many, or a class for an expanded clone.

NA	TRBV27	TRBD1	TRBJ2-7	CASSSLNGDRDHRGSYEQYF	TGTGCCAGCAGTTCGCTAAACGGGGACAGGGATCACCGGGGGTCCTACGAGCAGTACTTC
NA	TRBV9	NA	TRBJ2-5	CASSVGGLPRETQYF	TGTGCCAGCAGCGTAGGCGGACTACCCCGGGAGACCCAGTACTTC
NA	TRBV25-1	TRBD2	TRBJ2-5	CASSLLAGEETQYF	TGTGCCAGCAGTTTACTAGCGGGGGAAGAGACCCAGTACTTC
NA	TRBV14	TRBD2	TRBJ2-1	CASSQTSGRGDEQFF	TGTGCCAGCAGCCAGACTAGCGGGAGGGGGGATGAGCAGTTCTTC
few	TRBV5-4	TRBD1	TRBJ2-5	CASSLAGTTGVETQYF	TGTGCCAGCAGCTTGGCCGGTACGACAGGGGTGGAGACCCAGTACTTC
NA	TRBV6-5	NA	TRBJ2-3	CASSYLVAGDTQYF	TGTGCCAGCAGTTACCTAGTCGCCGGCGATACGCAGTATTTT
NA	TRBV10-1	TRBD1	TRBJ2-1	CASSDHRGRREQFF	TGCGCCAGCAGTGATCACAGGGGGCGCCGAGAGCAGTTCTTC
NA	TRBV15	NA	TRBJ1-5	CATSRVDTLKNQPQHF	TGTGCCACCAGCAGAGTTGACACCTTAAAAAATCAGCCCCAGCATTTT
NA	TRBV10-3	TRBD1	TRBJ2-7	CAISESSGQGSTYEQYF	TGTGCCATCAGTGAGTCGTCGGGACAGGGGTCTACCTACGAGCAGTACTTC
once	TRBV6-6	NA	TRBJ1-5	CASSGTGRTGKPQHF	TGTGCCAGCAGTGGGACCGGGAGGACTGGTAAGCCCCAGCATTTT
NA	TRBV11-2	TRBD2	TRBJ2-5	CASSLILAGLETQYF	TGTGCCAGCAGCTTAATACTAGCGGGACTGGAGACCCAGTACTTC
NA	TRBV28	NA	TRBJ2-5	CASSDSGPGTQYF	TGTGCCAGCAGTGATAGCGGCCCAGGCACCCAGTACTTC
medium-sized	TRBV4-1	NA	TRBJ1-1	CASSWDFYTEAFF	TGCGCCAGCAGCTGGGACTTTTACACTGAAGCTTTCTTT
NA	TRBV28	TRBD1	TRBJ2-4	CASSSQGGGSKNIQYF	TGTGCCAGCAGTTCACAGGGGGGTGGGTCCAAAAACATTCAGTACTTC
NA	TRBV6-1	TRBD2	TRBJ2-1	CASRLAGGDEQFF	TGTGCCAGCAGACTAGCGGGTGGCGATGAGCAGTTCTTC
NA	TRBV18	NA	TRBJ2-1	CASSFGSSIPSSYNEQFF	TGTGCCAGCTCATTTGGGTCGAGTATTCCTAGCTCCTACAATGAGCAGTTCTTC
NA	TRBV28	TRBD1	TRBJ2-1	CASSLSPGQGSGNEQFF	TGTGCCAGCAGTTTGTCCCCGGGACAGGGATCCGGCAATGAGCAGTTCTTC
NA	TRBV7-2	NA	TRBJ2-2	CASSSGQGGSGELFF	TGTGCCAGCAGCTCAGGACAGGGAGGGTCCGGGGAGCTGTTTTTT
few	TRBV5-1	TRBD2	TRBJ2-1	CASTLSGRVNEQFF	TGCGCCAGCACGCTGAGCGGGAGGGTCAATGAGCAGTTCTTC
NA	TRBV27	NA	TRBJ2-7	CASSLSETGRYEQYF	TGTGCCAGCAGTTTATCCGAGACAGGTCGGTACGAGCAGTACTTC
NA	TRBV5-5	TRBD2	TRBJ2-4	CASREREGLGKNIQYF	TGTGCCAGCAGGGAGCGGGAGGGCCTTGGCAAAAACATTCAGTACTTC
NA	TRBV10-3	TRBD1	TRBJ1-2	CAISGPGQTNYGYTF	TGTGCCATCAGTGGCCCGGGACAGACTAACTATGGCTACACCTTC
NA	TRBV5-1	TRBD2	TRBJ2-5	CASSYTSGRGGETQYF	TGCGCCAGCAGCTACACTAGCGGGAGGGGAGGAGAGACCCAGTACTTC
NA	TRBV10-3	TRBD2	TRBJ2-2	CAISESPGGFGNTGELFF	TGTGCCATCAGTGAGTCCCCGGGAGGTTTTGGGAACACCGGGGAGCTGTTTTTT
NA	TRBV10-3	TRBD1	TRBJ2-2	CAITGQGTGELFF	TGTGCCATCACGGGACAGGGCACCGGGGAGCTGTTTTTT
NA	TRBV6-5	TRBD2	TRBJ2-2	CAGGISSNGELFF	TGTGCGGGGGGGATTAGCTCCAACGGGGAGCTGTTTTTT
NA	TRBV7-2	NA	TRBJ2-1	CASSLTSSYNEQFF	TGTGCCAGCAGCTTGACAAGCTCCTACAATGAGCAGTTCTTC
NA	TRBV27	NA	TRBJ2-1	CASSRRDTNNEQFF	TGTGCCAGCAGTCGCCGGGACACAAACAATGAGCAGTTCTTC
NA	TRBV6-6	TRBD1	TRBJ1-3	CASSGQGSAGNTIYF	TGTGCCAGCAGTGGACAGGGATCGGCTGGAAACACCATATATTTT
NA	TRBV25-1	NA	TRBJ2-1	CASSGVKGYNEQFF	TGTGCCAGCAGTGGCGTTAAGGGGTACAATGAGCAGTTCTTC
NA	TRBV7-3	TRBD1	TRBJ1-2	CASSLNRDSVKYTF	TGTGCCAGCAGCCTAAACCGGGACAGTGTCAAGTACACCTTC
many	TRBV4-1	TRBD2	TRBJ2-7	CASSPLAGGTYEQYF	TGCGCCAGCAGCCCACTAGCGGGAGGGACGTACGAGCAGTACTTC
NA	TRBV29-1	TRBD2	TRBJ2-5	CSTLGGSFQQETQYF	TGCAGCACCCTAGGCGGGAGTTTTCAGCAAGAGACCCAGTACTTC
NA	TRBV30	TRBD1	TRBJ2-1	CAWSVRGTGGVLSSYNEQFF	TGTGCCTGGAGTGTACGAGGGACAGGGGGAGTTCTGAGCTCCTACAATGAGCAGTTCTTC
NA	TRBV2	TRBD1	TRBJ2-3	CASSGKTGGYTDTQYF	TGTGCCAGCAGCGGAAAGACAGGGGGATACACAGATACGCAGTATTTT
NA	TRBV15	NA	TRBJ1-1	CATSRAPLWTTFGTEAFF	TGTGCCACCAGCAGAGCCCCTCTATGGACAACCTTTGGGACTGAAGCTTTCTTT
NA	TRBV2	TRBD2	TRBJ2-1	CASSPAGVSYNEQFF	TGTGCCAGCAGTCCCGCGGGAGTCTCCTACAATGAGCAGTTCTTC
NA	TRBV25-1	NA	TRBJ1-1	CASSSEGHSNTEAFF	TGTGCCAGCAGTTCAGAGGGACACTCGAACACTGAAGCCTTCTTT
NA	TRBV11-2	NA	TRBJ2-3	CASSLNGGTDTQYF	TGTGCCAGCAGCCTAAACGGGGGTACAGATACGCAGTATTTT
NA	TRBV7-9	NA	TRBJ2-3	CASSLGVSGFNVDTQYF	TGTGCCAGCAGCTTAGGGGTCTCGGGGTTCAACGTAGATACGCAGTATTTT
NA	TRBV5-1	NA	TRBJ2-7	CASSLEAQASSYEQYF	TGCGCCAGCAGCTTGGAGGCCCAGGCGAGCTCCTACGAGCAGTACTTC
NA	TRBV13	TRBD2	TRBJ2-3	CASTPHGGLATDTQYF	TGTGCCAGCACCCCTCATGGGGGACTAGCAACAGATACGCAGTATTTT
NA	TRBV28	NA	TRBJ2-7	CASTLQGARSSYEQYF	TGTGCCAGCACCTTACAGGGAGCGAGGAGCTCCTACGAGCAGTACTTC
NA	TRBV29-1	TRBD2	TRBJ2-2	CSVHKLSGGTGELFF	TGCAGCGTCCACAAACTCTCGGGGGGGACCGGGGAGCTGTTTTTT
NA	TRBV6-5	NA	TRBJ1-3	CASAGTSVSGNTIYF	TGTGCCAGCGCGGGGACGTCGGTTTCTGGAAACACCATATATTTT
NA	TRBV6-1	TRBD2	TRBJ2-1	CASSGTSGSLNHEQFF	TGTGCCAGCAGTGGGACTAGCGGGAGCTTAAATCATGAGCAGTTCTTC
NA	TRBV20-1	NA	TRBJ2-5	CSARDRETQYF	TGCAGTGCTAGAGATCGGGAAACCCAGTACTTC
NA	TRBV28	NA	TRBJ1-2	CASSPVDGEYGYTF	TGTGCCAGCAGCCCCGTTGACGGGGAATATGGCTACACCTTC
NA	TRBV29-1	TRBD1	TRBJ2-7	CSVSQGVEQYF	TGCAGCGTTTCCCAGGGGGTTGAGCAGTACTTC
NA	TRBV10-2	NA	TRBJ2-3	CASSETAGPVTQYF	TGCGCCAGCAGTGAGACGGCAGGGCCGGTTACGCAGTATTTT